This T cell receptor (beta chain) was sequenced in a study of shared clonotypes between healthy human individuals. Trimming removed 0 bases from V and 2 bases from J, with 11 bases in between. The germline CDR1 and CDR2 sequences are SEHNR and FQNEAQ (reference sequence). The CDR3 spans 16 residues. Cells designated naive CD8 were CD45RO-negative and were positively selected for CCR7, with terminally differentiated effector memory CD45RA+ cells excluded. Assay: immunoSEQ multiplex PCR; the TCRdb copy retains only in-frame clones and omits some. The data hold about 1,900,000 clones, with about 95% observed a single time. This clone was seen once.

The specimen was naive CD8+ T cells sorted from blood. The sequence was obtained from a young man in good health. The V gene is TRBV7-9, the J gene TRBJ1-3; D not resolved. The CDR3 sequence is CASSLADGNPGNTIYF. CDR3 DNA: TGTGCCAGCAGCTTAGCGGACGGAAATCCTGGAAACACCATATATTTT.